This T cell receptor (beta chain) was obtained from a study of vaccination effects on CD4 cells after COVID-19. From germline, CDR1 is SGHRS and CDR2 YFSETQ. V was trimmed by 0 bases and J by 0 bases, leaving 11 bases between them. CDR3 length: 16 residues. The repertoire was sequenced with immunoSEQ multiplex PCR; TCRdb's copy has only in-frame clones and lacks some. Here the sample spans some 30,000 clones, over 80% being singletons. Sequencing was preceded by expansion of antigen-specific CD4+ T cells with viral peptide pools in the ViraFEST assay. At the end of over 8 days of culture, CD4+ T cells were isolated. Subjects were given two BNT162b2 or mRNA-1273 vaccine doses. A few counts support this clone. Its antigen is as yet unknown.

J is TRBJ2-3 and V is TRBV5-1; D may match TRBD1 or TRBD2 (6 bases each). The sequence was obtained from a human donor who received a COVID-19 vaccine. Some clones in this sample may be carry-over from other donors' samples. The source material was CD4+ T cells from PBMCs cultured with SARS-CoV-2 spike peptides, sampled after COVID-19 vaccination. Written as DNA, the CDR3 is TGCGCCAGCAGCTTGGCTGGGGGGACAAGCACAGATACGCAGTATTTT. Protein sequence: CASSLAGGTSTDTQYF. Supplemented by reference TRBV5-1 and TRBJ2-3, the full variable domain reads KAGVTQTPRYLIKTRGQQVTLSCSPISGHRSVSWYQQTPGQGLQFLFEYFSETQRNKGNFPGRFSGRQFSNSRSEMNVSTLELGDSALYLCASSLAGGTSTDTQYFGPGTRLTVL.